The clone carrying this T cell receptor beta chain was counted ten times or more. Its antigen remains unidentified. The data belong to a study of Graves' ophthalmopathy and Graves' hyperthyroidism. Study-level results: Built on 13 signatures, a model told ophthalmopathy apart from stable hyperthyroidism with roughly 88% sensitivity and roughly 81% specificity.

Exclusion applied to patients with other autoimmune diseases, uncontrolled infections, pregnancy or lactation. Investigators amplified TCR beta CDR3 regions from RNA transcripts. In the first round, RT-PCR was carried out with HTBI primers, and a multiplex PCR formed the second round. TCRdb re-called the multiplex PCR reads through MiXCR, storing one row per CDR3 protein. The sample consists of 350,000 to 450,000 distinct CDR3 sequences, around 17% of them appearing once. V lost 4 bases and J 1 base, leaving 19 bases between the germline ends. In germline, CDR1 is SQVTM, CDR2 ANQGSEA. The CDR3 has 16 amino acids.

The gene calls are TRBV29-1 and TRBJ1-1; D is perhaps TRBD1 (6 bases). The sequence was obtained from a woman aged 18-29 years with Graves' ophthalmopathy. Sequenced input: peripheral blood. The DNA for the CDR3 is TGCAGCGTTGCTGATAAGGGGGGTTTTCGGAACACTGAAGCTTTCTTT. Protein: CSVADKGGFRNTEAFF.